What follows is one TCR beta chain and its context. These data come from a study of control samples from healthy donors and cancer patients. Assay used: immunoSEQ multiplex PCR; TCRdb lists only in-frame clones, some missing. The sample consists of about 92,000 clones, roughly 82% of them appearing once. There are 16 residues in the CDR3. In germline, CDR1 is MNHNS, CDR2 SASEGT. With 2 bases clipped from V and 14 bases from J, the junction kept 14 bases outside the gene matches. This receptor was identified in a woman aged 60-75 years in good health. The chain joins TRBV6-1 to TRBJ1-6, with 8 bases lining up with TRBD1. Sequenced: blood. DNA for the CDR3: TGTGCCAGCAGTGAATCGGGACAGGCCGGTCTAAGGGCCCTCCACTTT. Residues: CASSESGQAGLRALHF.